The 2 T cell receptor beta chains below come from one sample, sequenced in a study of blood T cell repertoires in COVID-19. TCRdb's copy holds only in-frame clones and misses some; the assay was immunoSEQ multiplex PCR. Here the sample spans about 230,000 clones, about 90% being singletons. Sequencing was carried out using peripheral blood. All receptors come from a woman aged 55 to 70 with acute or convalescent COVID-19.

This clone was seen more than once but under ten times. The chain has TRBV9 and TRBJ1-1; 7 bases line up with TRBD1. The germline V gene has CDR1 SGDLS and CDR2 YYNGEE. With V trimmed by 3 bases and J by 0 bases, 8 bases remained unmatched. The CDR3 spans 16 residues. CDR3 sequence: CASSANGQEMNTEAFF. The CDR3 DNA reads as TGTGCCAGCAGCGCTAATGGACAGGAGATGAACACTGAAGCTTTCTTT.

This chain uses TRBV3-1 (or the pseudogene TRBV3-2) with TRBJ1-6; D may be TRBD1 (5 bases). This CDR3 has 17 residues. V was shortened by 3 bases and J by 9 bases, with 21 bases between the two germline ends. Per the germline V gene, CDR1 is LGHDT and CDR2 is YNNKEL (reference sequence). The CDR3 is CASSHAIGGKLGSPLHF. Written as DNA, the CDR3 is TGTGCCAGCAGCCACGCTATCGGGGGGAAGCTGGGTTCACCCCTCCACTTT.